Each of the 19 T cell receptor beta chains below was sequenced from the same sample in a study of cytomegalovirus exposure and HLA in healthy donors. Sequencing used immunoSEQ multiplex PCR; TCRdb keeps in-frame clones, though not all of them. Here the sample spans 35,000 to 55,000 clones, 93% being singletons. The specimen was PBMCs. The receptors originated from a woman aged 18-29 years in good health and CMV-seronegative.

CDR3 DNA: TGTGCCAGCAGCTCCCAAGCGGGAGGTGGATACGAGCAGTACTTC. Its translation: CASSSQAGGGYEQYF. The J gene is TRBJ2-7, the V gene TRBV7-2; TRBD2 aligns across 9 bases. Germline CDR1 is SGHTA and CDR2 is FQGNSA. CDR3 length: 15 amino acids. J gave up 4 bases and V 4 bases, and 8 bases lay outside the gene matches.

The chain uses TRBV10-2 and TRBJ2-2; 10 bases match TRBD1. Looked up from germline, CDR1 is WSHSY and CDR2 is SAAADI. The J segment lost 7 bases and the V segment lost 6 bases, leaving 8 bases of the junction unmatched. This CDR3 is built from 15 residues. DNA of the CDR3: TGCGCCAGCAGGGAAGGGACAGGGGTCGGCGGGGAGCTGTTTTTT. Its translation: CASREGTGVGGELFF.

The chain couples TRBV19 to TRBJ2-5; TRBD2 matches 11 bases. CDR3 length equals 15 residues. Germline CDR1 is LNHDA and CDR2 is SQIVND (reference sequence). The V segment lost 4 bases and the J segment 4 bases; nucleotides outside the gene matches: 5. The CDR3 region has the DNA TGTGCCAGTAGTAGTAGCGGGAGGGTTGGAGAGACCCAGTACTTC. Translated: CASSSSGRVGETQYF.

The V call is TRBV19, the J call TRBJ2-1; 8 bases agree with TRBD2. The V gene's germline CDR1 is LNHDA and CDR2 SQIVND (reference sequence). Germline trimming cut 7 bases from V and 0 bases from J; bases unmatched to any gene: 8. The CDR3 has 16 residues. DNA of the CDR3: TGTGCCAGTACAGGCCCAAGCGGGGGCTCCTACAATGAGCAGTTCTTC. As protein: CASTGPSGGSYNEQFF.

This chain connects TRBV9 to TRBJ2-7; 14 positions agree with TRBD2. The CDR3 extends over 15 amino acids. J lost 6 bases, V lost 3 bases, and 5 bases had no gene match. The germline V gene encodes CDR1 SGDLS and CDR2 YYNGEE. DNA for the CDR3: TGTGCCAGCAGCGGGGGACTAGCGGGAGAGGCCGAGCAGTACTTC. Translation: CASSGGLAGEAEQYF.

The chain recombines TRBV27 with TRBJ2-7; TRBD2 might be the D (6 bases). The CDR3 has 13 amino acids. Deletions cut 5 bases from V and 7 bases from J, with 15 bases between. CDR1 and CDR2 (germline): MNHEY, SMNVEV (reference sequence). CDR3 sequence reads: CASSRRGWEEQYF. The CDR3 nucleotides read TGTGCCAGCAGTCGACGGGGGTGGGAAGAGCAGTACTTC.

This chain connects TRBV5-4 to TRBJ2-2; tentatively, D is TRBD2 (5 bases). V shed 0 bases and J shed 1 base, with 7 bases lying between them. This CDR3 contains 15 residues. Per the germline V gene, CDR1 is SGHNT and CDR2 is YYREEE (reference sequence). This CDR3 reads CASSLDSGNTGELFF. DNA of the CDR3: TGTGCCAGCAGCTTGGACAGCGGGAACACCGGGGAGCTGTTTTTT.

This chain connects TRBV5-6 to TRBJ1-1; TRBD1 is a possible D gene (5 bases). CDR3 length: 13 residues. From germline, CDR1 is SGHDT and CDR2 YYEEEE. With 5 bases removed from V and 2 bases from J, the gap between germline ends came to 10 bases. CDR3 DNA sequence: TGTGCCAGCAGTCGCGACAGAAACACTGAAGCTTTCTTT. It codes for CASSRDRNTEAFF.

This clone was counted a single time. The CDR3 spells CASSPRLKVLNTEAFF. In nucleotides, the CDR3 is TGTGCCAGCAGCCCACGACTCAAGGTTCTGAACACTGAAGCTTTCTTT. The chain recombines TRBV7-2 with TRBJ1-1; no definite D call. V gave up 5 bases and J gave up 0 bases, with 16 bases separating them. CDR3 size: 16 residues. Per germline, CDR1 SGHTA and CDR2 FQGNSA.

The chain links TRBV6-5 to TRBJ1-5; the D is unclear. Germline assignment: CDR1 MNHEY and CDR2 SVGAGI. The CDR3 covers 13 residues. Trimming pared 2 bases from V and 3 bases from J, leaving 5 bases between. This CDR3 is CASSYGDNQPQHF. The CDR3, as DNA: TGTGCCAGCAGTTACGGAGACAATCAGCCCCAGCATTTT.

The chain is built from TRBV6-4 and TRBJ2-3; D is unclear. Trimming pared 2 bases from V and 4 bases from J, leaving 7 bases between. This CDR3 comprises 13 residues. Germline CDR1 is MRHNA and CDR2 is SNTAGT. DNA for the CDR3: TGTGCCAGCAGTGACGGAGAAGCAGATACGCAGTATTTT. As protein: CASSDGEADTQYF.

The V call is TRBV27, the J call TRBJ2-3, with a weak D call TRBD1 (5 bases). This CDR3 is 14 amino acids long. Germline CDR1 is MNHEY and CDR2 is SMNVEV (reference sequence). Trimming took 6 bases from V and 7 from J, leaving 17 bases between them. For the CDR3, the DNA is TGTGCCAGCAGCCAGGGTTTTCCTCCCAATACGCAGTATTTT. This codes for CASSQGFPPNTQYF.

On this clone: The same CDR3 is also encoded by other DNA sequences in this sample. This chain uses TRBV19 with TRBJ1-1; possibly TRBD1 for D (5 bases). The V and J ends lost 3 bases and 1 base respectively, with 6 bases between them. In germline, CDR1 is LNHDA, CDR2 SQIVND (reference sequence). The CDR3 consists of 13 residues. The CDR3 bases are TGTGCCAGTAGTATCCAGGGGAACACTGAAGCTTTCTTT. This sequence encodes CASSIQGNTEAFF.

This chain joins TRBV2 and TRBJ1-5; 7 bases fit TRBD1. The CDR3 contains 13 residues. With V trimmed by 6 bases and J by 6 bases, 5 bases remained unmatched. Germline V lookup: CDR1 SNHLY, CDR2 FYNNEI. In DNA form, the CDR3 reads TGTGCCAGCAGGGGTACAGGGGTTCAGCCCCAGCATTTT. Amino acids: CASRGTGVQPQHF.

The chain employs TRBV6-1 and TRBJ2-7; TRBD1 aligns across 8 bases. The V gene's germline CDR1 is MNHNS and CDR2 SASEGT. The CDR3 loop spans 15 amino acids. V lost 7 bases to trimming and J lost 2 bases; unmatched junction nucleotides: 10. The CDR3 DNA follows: TGTGCCAGCAATCATGACGAGACAGGGGCCTACGAGCAGTACTTC. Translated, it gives CASNHDETGAYEQYF.

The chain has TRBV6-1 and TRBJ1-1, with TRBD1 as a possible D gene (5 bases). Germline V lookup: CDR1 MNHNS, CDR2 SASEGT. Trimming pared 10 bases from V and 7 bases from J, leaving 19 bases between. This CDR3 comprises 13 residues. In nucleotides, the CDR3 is TGTGCCATCAATAAAGGGGAAGGAAATGAAGCTTTCTTT. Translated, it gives CAINKGEGNEAFF.

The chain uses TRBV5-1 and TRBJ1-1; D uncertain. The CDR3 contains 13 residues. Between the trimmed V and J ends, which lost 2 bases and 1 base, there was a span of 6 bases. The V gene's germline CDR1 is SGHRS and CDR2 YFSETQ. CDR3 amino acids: CASSFGENTEAFF. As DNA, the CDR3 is TGCGCCAGCAGCTTCGGAGAGAACACTGAAGCTTTCTTT. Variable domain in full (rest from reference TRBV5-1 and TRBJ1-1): KAGVTQTPRYLIKTRGQQVTLSCSPISGHRSVSWYQQTPGQGLQFLFEYFSETQRNKGNFPGRFSGRQFSNSRSEMNVSTLELGDSALYLCASSFGENTEAFFGQGTRLTVV.

This CDR3 is CASSSPGERGGPNEQFF. The CDR3 DNA follows: TGTGCCAGCAGCTCTCCGGGAGAGCGGGGAGGGCCGAATGAGCAGTTCTTC. This rearrangement joins TRBV7-6 to TRBJ2-1; 7 bases line up with TRBD2. This CDR3 has 17 amino acids. V shed 4 bases, J shed 7 bases, and the junction held 16 bases outside the gene matches. Per the germline V gene, CDR1 is SGHVS and CDR2 is FNYEAQ. Together with reference TRBV7-6 and TRBJ2-1, the CDR3 gives the full variable domain: GAGVSQSPRYKVTKRGQDVALRCDPISGHVSLYWYRQALGQGPEFLTYFNYEAQQDKSGLPNDRFSAERPEGSISTLTIQRTEQRDSAMYRCASSSPGERGGPNEQFFGPGTRLTVL.

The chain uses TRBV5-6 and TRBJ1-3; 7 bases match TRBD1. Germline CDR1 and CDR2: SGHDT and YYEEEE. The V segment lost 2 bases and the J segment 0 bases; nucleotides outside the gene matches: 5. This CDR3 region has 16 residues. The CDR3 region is CASSFKGAHSGNTIYF. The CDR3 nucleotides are TGTGCCAGCAGCTTTAAGGGGGCTCACTCTGGAAACACCATATATTTT.